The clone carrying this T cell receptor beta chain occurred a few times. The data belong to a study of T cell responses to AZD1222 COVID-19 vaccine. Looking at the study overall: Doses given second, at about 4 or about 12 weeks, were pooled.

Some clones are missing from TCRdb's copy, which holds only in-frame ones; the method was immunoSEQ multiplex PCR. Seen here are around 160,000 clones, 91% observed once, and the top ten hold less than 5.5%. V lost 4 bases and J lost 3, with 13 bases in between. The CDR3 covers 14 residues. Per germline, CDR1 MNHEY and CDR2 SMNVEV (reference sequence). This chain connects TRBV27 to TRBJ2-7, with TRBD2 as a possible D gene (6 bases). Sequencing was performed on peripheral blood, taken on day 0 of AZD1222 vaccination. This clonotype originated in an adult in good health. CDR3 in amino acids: CASSSNGGGYEQYF. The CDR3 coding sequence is TGTGCCAGCAGTTCAAACGGGGGTGGCTACGAGCAGTACTTC.